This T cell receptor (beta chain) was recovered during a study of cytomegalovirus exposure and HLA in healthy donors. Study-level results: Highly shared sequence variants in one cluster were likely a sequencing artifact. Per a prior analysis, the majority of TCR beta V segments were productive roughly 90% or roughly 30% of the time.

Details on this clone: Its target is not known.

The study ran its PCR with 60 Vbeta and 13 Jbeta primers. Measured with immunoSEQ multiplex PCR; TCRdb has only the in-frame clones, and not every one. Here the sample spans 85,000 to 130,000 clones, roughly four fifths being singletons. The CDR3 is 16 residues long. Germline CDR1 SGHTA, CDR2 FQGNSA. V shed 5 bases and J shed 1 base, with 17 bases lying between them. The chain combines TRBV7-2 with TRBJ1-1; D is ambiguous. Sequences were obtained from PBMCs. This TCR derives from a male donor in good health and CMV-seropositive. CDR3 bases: TGTGCCAGCAGCCCGCGTGAGGGAGGGAGGAACACTGAAGCTTTCTTT. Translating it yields CASSPREGGRNTEAFF.